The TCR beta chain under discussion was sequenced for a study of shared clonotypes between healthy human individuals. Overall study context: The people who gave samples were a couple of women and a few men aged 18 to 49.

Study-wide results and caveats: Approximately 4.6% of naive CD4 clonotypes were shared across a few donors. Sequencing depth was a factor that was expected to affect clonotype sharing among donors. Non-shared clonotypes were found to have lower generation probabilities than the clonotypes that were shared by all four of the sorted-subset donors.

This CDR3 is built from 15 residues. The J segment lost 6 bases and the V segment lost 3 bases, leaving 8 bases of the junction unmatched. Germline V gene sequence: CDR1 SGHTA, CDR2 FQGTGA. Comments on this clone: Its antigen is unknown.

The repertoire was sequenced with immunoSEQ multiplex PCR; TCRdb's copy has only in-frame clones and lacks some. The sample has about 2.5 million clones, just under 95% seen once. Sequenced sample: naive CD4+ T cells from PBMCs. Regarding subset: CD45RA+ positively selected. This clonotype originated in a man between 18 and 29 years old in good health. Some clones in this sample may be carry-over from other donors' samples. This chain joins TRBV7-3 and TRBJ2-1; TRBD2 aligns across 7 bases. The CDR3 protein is CASSFSLAGVNEQFF. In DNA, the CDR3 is TGTGCCAGCAGCTTCAGCCTGGCGGGAGTCAATGAGCAGTTCTTC.